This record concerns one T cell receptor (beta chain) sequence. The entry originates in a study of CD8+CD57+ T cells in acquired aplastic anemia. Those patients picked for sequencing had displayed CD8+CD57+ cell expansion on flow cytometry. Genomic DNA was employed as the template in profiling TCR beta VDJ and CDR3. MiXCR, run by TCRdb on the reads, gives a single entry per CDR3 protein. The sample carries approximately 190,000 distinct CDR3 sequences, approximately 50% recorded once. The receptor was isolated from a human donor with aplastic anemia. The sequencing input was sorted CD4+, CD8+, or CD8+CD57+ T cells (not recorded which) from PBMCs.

Written as DNA, the CDR3 is TGTGCCAGCAGCCGATCGGGGGGGACTAGCGCGTACAATGAGCAGTTCTTC. Its protein product is CASSRSGGTSAYNEQFF. This rearrangement joins TRBV12-3 or TRBV12-4 to TRBJ2-1; 10 bases agree with TRBD2. The V segment lost 6 bases and the J segment 4 bases; nucleotides outside the gene matches: 12. The CDR3 contains 17 residues.